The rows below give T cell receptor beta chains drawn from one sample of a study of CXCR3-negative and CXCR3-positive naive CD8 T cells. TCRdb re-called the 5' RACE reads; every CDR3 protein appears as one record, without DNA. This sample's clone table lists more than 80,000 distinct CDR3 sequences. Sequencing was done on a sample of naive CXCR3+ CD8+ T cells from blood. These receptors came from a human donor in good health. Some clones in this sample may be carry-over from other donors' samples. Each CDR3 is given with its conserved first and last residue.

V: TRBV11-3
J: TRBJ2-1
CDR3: CASSLEQVPYNEQFF

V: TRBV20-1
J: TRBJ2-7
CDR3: CSARLGDHEQYF

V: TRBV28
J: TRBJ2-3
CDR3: CASSLGLAGGTDTQYF

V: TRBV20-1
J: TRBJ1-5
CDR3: CSVSHRASNQPQHF

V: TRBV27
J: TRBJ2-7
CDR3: CASASIHEQYF

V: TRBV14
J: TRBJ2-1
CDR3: CASSQDSSLDSYNEQFF

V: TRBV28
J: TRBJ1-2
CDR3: CASTLGTFSRYGYTF

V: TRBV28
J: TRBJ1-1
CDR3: CASSWYRVLNTEAFF

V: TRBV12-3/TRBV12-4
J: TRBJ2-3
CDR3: CASSLLGGSYTQYF

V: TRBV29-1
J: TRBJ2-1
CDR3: CSVMDLYNEQFF

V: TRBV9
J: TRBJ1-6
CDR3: CASSVGDTNSPLHF

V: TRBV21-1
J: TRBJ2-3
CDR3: CASSTRAGTRDTQYF

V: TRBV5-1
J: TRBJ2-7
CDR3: CASRPGPFPHYEQYF

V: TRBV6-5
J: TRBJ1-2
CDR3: CASSYSLARGYTF

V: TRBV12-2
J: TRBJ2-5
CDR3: CASRLHLCGSRQETQYF

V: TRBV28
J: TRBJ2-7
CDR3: CASSVGTDYYEQYF

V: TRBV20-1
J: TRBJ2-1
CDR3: CSARAGLAGGTRPHEQFF

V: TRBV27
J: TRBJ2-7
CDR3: CASSFPGYDEQYF

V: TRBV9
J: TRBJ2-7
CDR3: CASSVDFGSGYEQYF

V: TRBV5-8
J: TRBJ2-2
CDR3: CASSLGGIESGELFF

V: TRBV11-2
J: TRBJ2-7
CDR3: CASSLNFEGAHEQYF

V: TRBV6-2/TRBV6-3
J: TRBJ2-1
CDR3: CASSYFGTNNEQFF

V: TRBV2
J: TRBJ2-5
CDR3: CASWTEKYQETQYF

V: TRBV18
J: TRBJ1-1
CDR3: CASSPPGGLNTEAFF

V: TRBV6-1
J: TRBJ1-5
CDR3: CASSLRGEVVEWPQHF

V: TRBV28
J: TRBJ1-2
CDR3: CASSLGPQGAVGYTF

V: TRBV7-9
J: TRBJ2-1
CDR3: CASTPGPNEQFF

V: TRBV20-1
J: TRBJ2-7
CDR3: CSASLRDRVYEQYF

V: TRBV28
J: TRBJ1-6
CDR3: CASNTGGGSPLHF

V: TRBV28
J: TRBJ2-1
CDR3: CASSFLAGGPGEQFF

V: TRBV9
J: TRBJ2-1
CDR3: CASSARASSYNEQFF

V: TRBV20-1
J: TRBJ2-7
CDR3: CSARDLSGGSYEQYF

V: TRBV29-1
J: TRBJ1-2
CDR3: CSVVRGDYGYTF

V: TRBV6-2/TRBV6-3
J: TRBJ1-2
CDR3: CASSYDVGYGYTF

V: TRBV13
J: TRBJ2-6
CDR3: CASSLVQWAGANVLTF

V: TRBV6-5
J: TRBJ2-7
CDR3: CASRAVGQAYEQYF

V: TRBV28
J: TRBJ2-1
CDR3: CASNPGTGHNEQFF

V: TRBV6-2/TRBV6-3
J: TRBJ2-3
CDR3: CASSLRDRTDTQYF

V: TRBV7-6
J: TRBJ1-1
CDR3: CASARPGAEAFF

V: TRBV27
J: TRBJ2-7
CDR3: CASSFGTVTYEQYF

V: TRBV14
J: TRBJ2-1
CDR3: CASSQIAGDFYNEQFF

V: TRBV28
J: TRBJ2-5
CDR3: CASSRDAQETQYF

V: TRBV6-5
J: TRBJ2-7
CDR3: CASSYSSGQGTAYEQYF

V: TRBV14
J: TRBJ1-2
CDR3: CASSQDLAGDYGYTF

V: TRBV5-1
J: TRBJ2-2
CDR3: CASLKGQGINTGELFF

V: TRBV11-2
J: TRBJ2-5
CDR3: CASSFPSRDREETQYF

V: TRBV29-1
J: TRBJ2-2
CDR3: CSVESSDGELFF

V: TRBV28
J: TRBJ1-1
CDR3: CASSLRAGEAFF

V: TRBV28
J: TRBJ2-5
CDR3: CASSPRGAEETQYF

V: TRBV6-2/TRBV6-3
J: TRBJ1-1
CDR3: CASSYPGPGAFF

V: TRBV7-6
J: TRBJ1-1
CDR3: CASSLAGRGTTEAFF

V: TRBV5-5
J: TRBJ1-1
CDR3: CASSLRPGSTEAFF

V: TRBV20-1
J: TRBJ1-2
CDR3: CSARGEQLSNYGYTF